This is a list of T cell receptor beta chains from one sample in a study of control samples from healthy donors and cancer patients. The repertoire was sequenced with immunoSEQ multiplex PCR; TCRdb's copy has only in-frame clones and lacks some. The top ten hold about 14% of the sample, which has approximately 97,000 clones, about 86% seen once. The specimen was blood. These receptors were taken from a man younger than 40 in good health. CDR3s include the opening cysteine and the closing phenylalanine or tryptophan. Each record gives: J gene, D gene, V gene, clone size, CDR3 DNA, CDR3 protein. The D gene is left open where the match is weak. Some rows mark clone size as missing; the rest say once, few, many or name a class of expanded clone.

J: TRBJ2-1
D: .
V: TRBV12-3/TRBV12-4
size: .
DNA: TGTGCCAGCAGGGGGGCGGGCGAGCAGTTCTTC
CDR3: CASRGAGEQFF

J: TRBJ1-4
D: .
V: TRBV6-6
size: .
DNA: TGTGCCAGCAGTTACCAGGGATTGGATGAAAAACTGTTTTTT
CDR3: CASSYQGLDEKLFF

J: TRBJ2-1
D: TRBD2
V: TRBV6-2/TRBV6-3
size: .
DNA: TGTGCCAGCAGTGATTCCGGGACTAGCGGGAGGGGGCAGTTCTTC
CDR3: CASSDSGTSGRGQFF

J: TRBJ1-6
D: .
V: TRBV5-6
size: .
DNA: TGTGCCAGCAGCTTAAGGGCTTCCTATAATTCACCCCTCCACTTT
CDR3: CASSLRASYNSPLHF

J: TRBJ2-7
D: .
V: TRBV7-9
size: .
DNA: TGTGCCAGCAGCTCTCCTGGCGGGCCGGCGTACGAGCAGTACTTC
CDR3: CASSSPGGPAYEQYF

J: TRBJ2-7
D: .
V: TRBV24-1
size: once
DNA: TGTGCCACCAGTGATTTAGGGACCGAGCAGTACTTC
CDR3: CATSDLGTEQYF

J: TRBJ2-7
D: TRBD1
V: TRBV4-1
size: .
DNA: TGCGCCAGCAGCCACCAGGGGGCGAACGAGCAGTACTTC
CDR3: CASSHQGANEQYF

J: TRBJ1-2
D: TRBD1
V: TRBV15
size: .
DNA: TGTGCCACCAGCAGAACTGAAATAAACAGGGGGCGAGTCTATGGCTACACCTTC
CDR3: CATSRTEINRGRVYGYTF

J: TRBJ2-1
D: .
V: TRBV7-3
size: .
DNA: TGTGCCAGCAGCTTAATCCCGGCGGGCGAGCAGTTCTTC
CDR3: CASSLIPAGEQFF

J: TRBJ1-5
D: .
V: TRBV19
size: once
DNA: TGTGCCAGTAGTATCGATCATGGGGCCACAGGGAGTCAGCCCCAGCATTTT
CDR3: CASSIDHGATGSQPQHF

J: TRBJ2-1
D: TRBD2
V: TRBV28
size: .
DNA: TGTGCCAGCAGTTCTCGTAGCGGGAGGGATCCAAGCTCCTACAATGAGCAGTTCTTC
CDR3: CASSSRSGRDPSSYNEQFF

J: TRBJ1-5
D: .
V: TRBV2
size: few
DNA: TGTGCCAGCAGTGCCAGACAGGATTATCAGCCCCAGCATTTT
CDR3: CASSARQDYQPQHF

J: TRBJ2-7
D: .
V: TRBV14
size: .
DNA: TGTGCCAGCAGCCAAGGGCTTACAGGGAGACGGCAATTCTACGAGCAGTACTTC
CDR3: CASSQGLTGRRQFYEQYF

J: TRBJ2-6
D: .
V: TRBV5-1
size: .
DNA: TGCGCCAGCAGCTTAACCGGGACCGAAACTGGGGCCAACGTCCTGACTTTC
CDR3: CASSLTGTETGANVLTF

J: TRBJ1-2
D: .
V: TRBV28
size: .
DNA: TGTGCCAGCACGGTCGAGCGGAGCTATGGCTACACCTTC
CDR3: CASTVERSYGYTF

J: TRBJ2-7
D: TRBD2
V: TRBV27
size: .
DNA: TGTGCCAGCAGTAGAGGACTAGCGGGAGTCTACGAGCAGTACTTC
CDR3: CASSRGLAGVYEQYF

J: TRBJ2-1
D: TRBD2
V: TRBV7-9
size: .
DNA: TGTGCCAGCAGCCCCCGCGCTAGCGGGAGCGGGGAGCAGTTCTTC
CDR3: CASSPRASGSGEQFF

J: TRBJ2-4
D: TRBD2
V: TRBV15
size: once
DNA: TGTGCCACCAGCAAGACTAGCGGGATAGACATTCAGTACTTC
CDR3: CATSKTSGIDIQYF

J: TRBJ2-2
D: .
V: TRBV10-2
size: .
DNA: TGCGCCAGTTTGGGAAAAAGGCTTAGTCGGGCCGGGGAGCTGTTTTTT
CDR3: CASLGKRLSRAGELFF

J: TRBJ2-2
D: TRBD1
V: TRBV11-2
size: .
DNA: TGTGCCAGCAGCTTAGGGGGACAGGGGGCGCGAACCGGGGAGCTGTTTTTT
CDR3: CASSLGGQGARTGELFF

J: TRBJ2-1
D: .
V: TRBV18
size: .
DNA: TGTGCCAGCTCCCCTTACGGAGGACGGTCCTACAATGAGCAGTTCTTC
CDR3: CASSPYGGRSYNEQFF

J: TRBJ2-7
D: .
V: TRBV7-9
size: .
DNA: TGTGCCAGCAGCACGACCATGGGACTGGCAAACTACGAGCAGTACTTC
CDR3: CASSTTMGLANYEQYF

J: TRBJ2-5
D: .
V: TRBV9
size: .
DNA: TGTGCCAGCAGCAAAAAGATAAATACTGGGGAGACCCAGTACTTC
CDR3: CASSKKINTGETQYF

J: TRBJ2-6
D: .
V: TRBV19
size: .
DNA: TGTGCCAGTAGTATAGGGACTACCTCTGGGGCCAACGTCCTGACTTTC
CDR3: CASSIGTTSGANVLTF

J: TRBJ1-4
D: .
V: TRBV6-5
size: .
DNA: TGTGCCAGCAGTCGCCACAGGGAAAAACTGTTTTTT
CDR3: CASSRHREKLFF

J: TRBJ2-5
D: TRBD1
V: TRBV18
size: .
DNA: TGTGCCAGCTCACGTGTTCCGAGACAGGGGGTTTTGGAGACCCAGTACTTC
CDR3: CASSRVPRQGVLETQYF

J: TRBJ2-1
D: TRBD2
V: TRBV6-5
size: .
DNA: TGTGCCAGCAGTAGCAGGACTAGCGGGAGCTATGAGCAGTTCTTC
CDR3: CASSSRTSGSYEQFF

J: TRBJ1-4
D: .
V: TRBV5-1
size: .
DNA: TGCGCCAGCAGCGCAACATCTGGTAATGAAAAACTGTTTTTT
CDR3: CASSATSGNEKLFF

J: TRBJ1-5
D: TRBD1
V: TRBV6-1
size: .
DNA: TGTGCCAGCAGTGAATACAGGACAGGGGGTACTCAGCCCCAGCATTTT
CDR3: CASSEYRTGGTQPQHF

J: TRBJ2-5
D: TRBD1
V: TRBV6-5
size: once
DNA: TGTGCCAGCAAAACCGGACAGGTCCAAGAGACCCAGTACTTC
CDR3: CASKTGQVQETQYF

J: TRBJ1-2
D: TRBD1
V: TRBV30
size: .
DNA: TGTGCCTGGGCCGGGACAGTAAGGGGGGACTACACCTTC
CDR3: CAWAGTVRGDYTF

J: TRBJ2-5
D: .
V: TRBV5-1
size: .
DNA: TGCGCCAGCAGCATGACAGGACAAGAGACCCAGTACTTC
CDR3: CASSMTGQETQYF

J: TRBJ2-7
D: TRBD2
V: TRBV4-1
size: few
DNA: TGCGCCAGCAGCCAAACAAGGGGACTAGCCGGTTACGAGCAGTACTTC
CDR3: CASSQTRGLAGYEQYF

J: TRBJ2-3
D: .
V: TRBV5-6
size: .
DNA: TGTGCCAGCAGCTTCGTCGACCGGACAGATACGCAGTATTTT
CDR3: CASSFVDRTDTQYF

J: TRBJ2-5
D: .
V: TRBV24-1
size: .
DNA: TGTGCCACCAGTGCCAAACCGGACCGATCCTTGGAGACCCAGTACTTC
CDR3: CATSAKPDRSLETQYF

J: TRBJ2-6
D: .
V: TRBV21-1
size: .
DNA: TGTGCCAGCAGCAAGCCACGTACATACAGGGGGTCCAACGTCCTGACTTTC
CDR3: CASSKPRTYRGSNVLTF

J: TRBJ2-1
D: TRBD2
V: TRBV9
size: .
DNA: TGTGCCAGCAGCGTAGGCCTAGCGGCATACTACAATGAGCAGTTCTTC
CDR3: CASSVGLAAYYNEQFF

J: TRBJ2-7
D: .
V: TRBV2
size: .
DNA: TGTGCCAGCAGTCCCCCAGGGTTCCCCTACGAGCAGTACTTC
CDR3: CASSPPGFPYEQYF

J: TRBJ2-5
D: .
V: TRBV10-2
size: .
DNA: TGCGCCAGCAGTCTCAGGGGTGGAGAGACCCAGTACTTC
CDR3: CASSLRGGETQYF

J: TRBJ2-3
D: TRBD2
V: TRBV2
size: .
DNA: TGTGCCAGCAGGTACCATAGCGGGAGTCTCGCAGATACGCAGTATTTT
CDR3: CASRYHSGSLADTQYF

J: TRBJ2-3
D: TRBD1
V: TRBV18
size: .
DNA: TGTGCCAGCTCACCGACAGGGGAGTTGACAGATACGCAGTATTTT
CDR3: CASSPTGELTDTQYF

J: TRBJ2-5
D: .
V: TRBV29-1
size: once
DNA: TGCAGCGTTGTTCGGGGTCAGGGAGAGACCCAGTACTTC
CDR3: CSVVRGQGETQYF

J: TRBJ1-5
D: .
V: TRBV6-6
size: .
DNA: TGTGCCAGCACCCAAGGGCCTCAGCAGCCCCAGCATTTT
CDR3: CASTQGPQQPQHF

J: TRBJ2-1
D: TRBD2
V: TRBV5-1
size: .
DNA: TGCGCCAGCAGCCCTGGGGGGGACTGGGTTGAGCAGTTCTTC
CDR3: CASSPGGDWVEQFF

J: TRBJ2-1
D: .
V: TRBV7-9
size: once
DNA: TGTGCCAGCAGCTCAAGACTGTCCCCCAATGAGCAGTTCTTC
CDR3: CASSSRLSPNEQFF

J: TRBJ1-4
D: TRBD1
V: TRBV5-1
size: .
DNA: TGCGCCAGCAGCAGTTACAGGGGCCCTAATGAAAAACTGTTTTTT
CDR3: CASSSYRGPNEKLFF